This TCR beta chain emerged from a study of human T cells and chemical hapten exposure. Turning to the study itself: The variation in per-sample TCR yields arose mainly from small differences in pooled library volumes.

With respect to this clonotype: Its antigen remains unidentified.

As to time point: patch test 1, 2 weeks after DPC sensitization. Treatment defined: therapeutic diphenylcyclopropenone sensitization with weekly scalp DPC. TCRdb re-analysed the RACE reads in MiXCR, keeping a single row per CDR3 protein. The sample records roughly 380,000 distinct CDR3 sequences, about 4.8% being singletons. Study-level points and caveats: Among expanded TCRs, significantly more large CDR3 similarity clusters formed than among controls. TCRs at a frequency above 1 in 1000 stayed unchanged with DPC sensitization.

The sample consisted of whole blood, taken in connection with sensitization to the hapten diphenylcyclopropenone (DPC). This receptor was identified in a woman between 50 and 59 years old with alopecia areata. Some clones in this sample may be carry-over from other donors' samples.

This chain's CDR3 is CATSGLRDEQFF. Written as DNA, the CDR3 is TGTGCCACCAGTGGCCTTAGGGATGAGCAGTTCTTC. This chain connects TRBV24-1 to TRBJ2-1; no firm D call. This CDR3 is built from 12 residues. Germline V CDR1 and CDR2: KGHDR, SFDVKD. V lost 5 bases to trimming and J lost 8 bases, with 9 bases between them.